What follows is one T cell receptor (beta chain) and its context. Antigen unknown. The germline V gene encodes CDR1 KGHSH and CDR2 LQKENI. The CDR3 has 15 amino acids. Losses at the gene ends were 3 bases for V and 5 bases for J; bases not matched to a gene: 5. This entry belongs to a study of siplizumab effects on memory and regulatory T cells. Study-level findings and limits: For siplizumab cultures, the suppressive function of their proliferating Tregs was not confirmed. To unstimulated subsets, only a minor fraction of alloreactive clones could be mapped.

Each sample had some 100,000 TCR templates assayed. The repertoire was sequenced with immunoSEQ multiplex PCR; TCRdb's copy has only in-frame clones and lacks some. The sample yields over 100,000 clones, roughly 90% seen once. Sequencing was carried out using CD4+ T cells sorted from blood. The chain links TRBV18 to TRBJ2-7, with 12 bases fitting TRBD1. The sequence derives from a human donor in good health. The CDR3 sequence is CASSPPGQGAHEQYF. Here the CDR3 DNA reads TGTGCCAGCTCACCTCCGGGACAGGGGGCCCACGAGCAGTACTTC.